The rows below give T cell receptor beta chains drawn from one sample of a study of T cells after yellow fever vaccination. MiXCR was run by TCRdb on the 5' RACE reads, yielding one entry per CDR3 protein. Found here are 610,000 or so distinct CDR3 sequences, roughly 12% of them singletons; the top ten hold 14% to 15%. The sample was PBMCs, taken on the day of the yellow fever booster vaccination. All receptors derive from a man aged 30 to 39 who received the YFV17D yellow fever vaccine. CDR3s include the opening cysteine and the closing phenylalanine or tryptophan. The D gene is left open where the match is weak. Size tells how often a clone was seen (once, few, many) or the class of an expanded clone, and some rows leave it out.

TGTGCCAGCAGCCAAACCGGGACAGACATGCCCTACGAGCAGTACTTC	CASSQTGTDMPYEQYF	TRBD1	few	TRBV3-1	TRBJ2-7
TGCAGCGAAAAACCCCGGACCTCAGGGAAAAGCTCCTACGAGCAGTACTTC	CSEKPRTSGKSSYEQYF	.	few	TRBV29-1	TRBJ2-7
TGTGCCAGCAGTTCTTCTTTTACCTACAATGAGCAGTTCTTC	CASSSSFTYNEQFF	.	few	TRBV27	TRBJ2-1
TGTGCCAGCAGCCCCCAGGGGGCTGTCGGCACAGATACGCAGTATTTT	CASSPQGAVGTDTQYF	TRBD1	few	TRBV3-1	TRBJ2-3
TGTGCCAGCAGGACCACAGGGGAGGAGCAGTACTTC	CASRTTGEEQYF	TRBD1	.	TRBV5-6	TRBJ2-7
TGTGCCAGCCGATCGAGGGACAATAGAAACATTCAGTACTTC	CASRSRDNRNIQYF	.	many	TRBV28	TRBJ2-4
TGTGCCAGCAGCTTAGTCGGTTCAGGGATGACTGGAAACACCATATATTTT	CASSLVGSGMTGNTIYF	.	few	TRBV7-2	TRBJ1-3
TGTGCCAGCAGCTTGAGCCAGGGACGCACCGGGGAGCTGTTTTTT	CASSLSQGRTGELFF	.	few	TRBV5-5	TRBJ2-2
TGTGCCAGCAGCTTAATGGATAGATCACCCCTCCACTTT	CASSLMDRSPLHF	.	few	TRBV7-2	TRBJ1-6
TGTGCCAGCTCACCAGATGCCGGAGATACGCAGTATTTT	CASSPDAGDTQYF	.	.	TRBV18	TRBJ2-3
TGCAGCGTTGAGGCGGCTAGCGTGAAGACCCAGTACTTC	CSVEAASVKTQYF	.	few	TRBV29-1	TRBJ2-5
TGTGCCAGCAGCGTAGGATTAGCGGGAGTATATACAGATACGCAGTATTTT	CASSVGLAGVYTDTQYF	TRBD2	.	TRBV9	TRBJ2-3
TGTGCCAGCTCGACTAGCGGGAGTAAGTACAATGAGCAGTTCTTC	CASSTSGSKYNEQFF	TRBD2	.	TRBV3-1	TRBJ2-1
TGCGCCAGCAGCACCGGGACAGACTATGGCTACACCTTC	CASSTGTDYGYTF	TRBD1	.	TRBV5-1	TRBJ1-2
TGCAGCGTTGACGTACTCGGAGAGCAGTACTTC	CSVDVLGEQYF	.	.	TRBV29-1	TRBJ2-7
TGTGCCATCAGTGCGGATAGCGGGAGTGTATTAGGCACAGATACGCAGTATTTT	CAISADSGSVLGTDTQYF	TRBD2	.	TRBV10-3	TRBJ2-3
TGTGCCAGCAGCTTGTTAGGCGGAGGCGAGACCCAGTACTTC	CASSLLGGGETQYF	.	.	TRBV5-4	TRBJ2-5
TGTGCCAGCAGCTTGGGGGCGGTAGCGCCTAGGTATTTT	CASSLGAVAPRYF	.	few	TRBV7-2	TRBJ2-3
TGCAGCGTTGAAGGGCAGGGAACCGGGGAGCAGTACTTC	CSVEGQGTGEQYF	.	few	TRBV29-1	TRBJ2-7
TGTGCCAGTACCTCCAGGCGGTTAGACACCGGGGAGCTGTTTTTT	CASTSRRLDTGELFF	.	few	TRBV19	TRBJ2-2
TGTGCCAGCAGCTTCCGGCAAGCCCCAGATACGCAGTATTTT	CASSFRQAPDTQYF	.	.	TRBV5-8	TRBJ2-3
TGTGCCAGCAGGCTAGACAGGGGTGAGCAGTTCTTC	CASRLDRGEQFF	TRBD1	few	TRBV2	TRBJ2-1
TGTGCCAGTAGTATAGCCGAGACAGGGGATAAGTATTACAATGAGCAGTTCTTC	CASSIAETGDKYYNEQFF	TRBD1	few	TRBV19	TRBJ2-1
TGTGCCAGCAGTTTAAGCGAGTTACGGGGGGGCGGGCAGTACTTC	CASSLSELRGGGQYF	TRBD2	.	TRBV28	TRBJ2-7
TGCAGCGTGGGACAGGGGAATCCCTATGGCTACACCTTC	CSVGQGNPYGYTF	TRBD1	.	TRBV29-1	TRBJ1-2
TGTGCCACCAGCTGGGGACAGGGCCCAAATGAGCAGTTCTTC	CATSWGQGPNEQFF	TRBD1	.	TRBV15	TRBJ2-1